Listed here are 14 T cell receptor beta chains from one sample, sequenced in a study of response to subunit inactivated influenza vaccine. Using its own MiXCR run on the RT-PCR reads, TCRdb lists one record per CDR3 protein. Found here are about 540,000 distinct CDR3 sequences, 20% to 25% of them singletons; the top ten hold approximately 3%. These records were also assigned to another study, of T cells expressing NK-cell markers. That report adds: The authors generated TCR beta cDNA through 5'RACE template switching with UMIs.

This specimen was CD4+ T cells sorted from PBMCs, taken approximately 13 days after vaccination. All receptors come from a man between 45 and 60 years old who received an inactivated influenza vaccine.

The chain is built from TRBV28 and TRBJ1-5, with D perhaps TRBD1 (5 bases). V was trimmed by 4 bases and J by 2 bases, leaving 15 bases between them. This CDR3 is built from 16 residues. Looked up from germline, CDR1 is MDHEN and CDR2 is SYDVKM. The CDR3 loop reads CASSSGGFGRNQPQHF. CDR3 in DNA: TGTGCCAGCAGTTCCGGGGGGTTTGGGCGCAATCAGCCCCAGCATTTT. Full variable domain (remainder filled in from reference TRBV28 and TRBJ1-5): DVKVTQSSRYLVKRTGEKVFLECVQDMDHENMFWYRQDPGLGLRLIYFSYDVKMKEKGDIPEGYSVSREKKERFSLILESASTNQTSMYLCASSSGGFGRNQPQHFGDGTRLSIL.

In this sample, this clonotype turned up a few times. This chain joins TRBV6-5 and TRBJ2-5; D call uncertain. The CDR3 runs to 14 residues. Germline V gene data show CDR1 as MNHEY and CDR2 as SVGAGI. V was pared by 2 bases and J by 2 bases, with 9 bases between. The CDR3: CASSYLRVQETQYF. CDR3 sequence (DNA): TGTGCCAGCAGTTACCTTCGGGTGCAAGAGACCCAGTACTTC.

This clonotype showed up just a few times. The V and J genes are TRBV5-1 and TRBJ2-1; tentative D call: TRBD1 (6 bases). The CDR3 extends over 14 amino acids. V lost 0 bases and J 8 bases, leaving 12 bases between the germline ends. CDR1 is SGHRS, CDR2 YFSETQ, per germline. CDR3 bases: TGCGCCAGCAGCTTGGGTAAGGGGGTGGATGAGCAGTTCTTC. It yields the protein CASSLGKGVDEQFF. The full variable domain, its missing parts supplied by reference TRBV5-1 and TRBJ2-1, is KAGVTQTPRYLIKTRGQQVTLSCSPISGHRSVSWYQQTPGQGLQFLFEYFSETQRNKGNFPGRFSGRQFSNSRSEMNVSTLELGDSALYLCASSLGKGVDEQFFGPGTRLTVL.

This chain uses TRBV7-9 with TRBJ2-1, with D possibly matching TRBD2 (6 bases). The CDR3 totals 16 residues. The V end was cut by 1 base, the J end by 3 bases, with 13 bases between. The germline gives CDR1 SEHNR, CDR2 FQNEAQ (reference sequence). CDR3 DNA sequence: TGTGCCAGCAGCTTAGTCGGCGGGGAACACTACAATGAGCAGTTCTTC. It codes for CASSLVGGEHYNEQFF.

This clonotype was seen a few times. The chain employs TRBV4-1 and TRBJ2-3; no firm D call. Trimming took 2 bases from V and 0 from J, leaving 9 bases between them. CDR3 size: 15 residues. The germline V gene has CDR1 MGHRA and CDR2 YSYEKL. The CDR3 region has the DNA TGCGCCAGCAGCCAATCCATCACTAGCACAGATACGCAGTATTTT. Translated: CASSQSITSTDTQYF.

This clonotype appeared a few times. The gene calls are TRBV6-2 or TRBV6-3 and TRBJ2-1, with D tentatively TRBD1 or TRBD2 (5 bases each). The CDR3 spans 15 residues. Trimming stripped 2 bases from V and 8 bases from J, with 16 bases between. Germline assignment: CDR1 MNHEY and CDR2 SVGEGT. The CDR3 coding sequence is TGTGCCAGCAGTTACAGGGGAGACCGGCGGGATGAGCAGTTCTTC. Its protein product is CASSYRGDRRDEQFF.

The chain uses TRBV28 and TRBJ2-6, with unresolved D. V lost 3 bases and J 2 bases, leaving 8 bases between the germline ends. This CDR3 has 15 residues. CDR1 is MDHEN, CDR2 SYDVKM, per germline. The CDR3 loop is CASSLEWPGANVLTF. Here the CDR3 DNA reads TGTGCCAGCAGTTTGGAGTGGCCTGGGGCCAACGTCCTGACTTTC. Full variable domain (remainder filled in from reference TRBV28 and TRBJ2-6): DVKVTQSSRYLVKRTGEKVFLECVQDMDHENMFWYRQDPGLGLRLIYFSYDVKMKEKGDIPEGYSVSREKKERFSLILESASTNQTSMYLCASSLEWPGANVLTFGAGSRLTVL.

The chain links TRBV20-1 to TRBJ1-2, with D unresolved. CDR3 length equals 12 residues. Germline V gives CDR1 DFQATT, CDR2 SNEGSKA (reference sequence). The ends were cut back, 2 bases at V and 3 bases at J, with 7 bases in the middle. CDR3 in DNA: TGCAGTGCTAGAAGTTCCGACTATGGCTACACCTTC. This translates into CSARSSDYGYTF.

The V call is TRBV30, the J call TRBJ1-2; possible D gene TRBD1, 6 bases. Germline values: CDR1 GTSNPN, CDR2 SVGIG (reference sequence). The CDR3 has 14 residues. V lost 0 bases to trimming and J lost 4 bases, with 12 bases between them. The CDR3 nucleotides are TGTGCCTGGAGTGTAGGGGGTCCACGCTATGGCTACACCTTC. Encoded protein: CAWSVGGPRYGYTF.

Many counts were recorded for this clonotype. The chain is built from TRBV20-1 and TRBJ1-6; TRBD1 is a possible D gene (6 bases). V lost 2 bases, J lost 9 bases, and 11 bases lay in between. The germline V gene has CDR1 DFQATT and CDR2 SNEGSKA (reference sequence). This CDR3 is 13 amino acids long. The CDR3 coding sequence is TGCAGTGCTAGACTACAGGGTGTTTCACCCCTCCACTTT. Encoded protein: CSARLQGVSPLHF.

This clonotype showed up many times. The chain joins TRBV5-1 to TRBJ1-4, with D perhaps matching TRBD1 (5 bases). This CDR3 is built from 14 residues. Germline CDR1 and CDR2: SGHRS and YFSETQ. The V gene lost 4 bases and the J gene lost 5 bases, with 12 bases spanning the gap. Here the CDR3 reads CASSPGTGNEKLFF. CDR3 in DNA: TGCGCCAGCAGCCCCGGGACGGGAAATGAAAAACTGTTTTTT.

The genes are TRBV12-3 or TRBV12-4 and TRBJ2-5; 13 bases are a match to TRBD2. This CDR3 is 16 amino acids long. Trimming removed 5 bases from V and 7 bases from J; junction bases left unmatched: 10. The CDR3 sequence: CASSPLLAGGPGTQYF. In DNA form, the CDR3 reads TGTGCCAGCAGTCCGCTACTAGCGGGGGGGCCGGGGACCCAGTACTTC.

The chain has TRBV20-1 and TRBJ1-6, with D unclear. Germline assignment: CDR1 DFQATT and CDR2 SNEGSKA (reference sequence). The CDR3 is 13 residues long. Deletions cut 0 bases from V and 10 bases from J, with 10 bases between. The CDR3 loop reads CSARDSWGSPLHF. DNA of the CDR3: TGCAGTGCTAGAGATTCGTGGGGATCACCCCTCCACTTT.

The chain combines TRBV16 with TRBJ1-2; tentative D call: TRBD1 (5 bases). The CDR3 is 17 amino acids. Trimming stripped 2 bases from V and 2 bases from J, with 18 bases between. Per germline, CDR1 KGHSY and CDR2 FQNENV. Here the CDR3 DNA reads TGTGCCAGCAGCCAAGATGGAGGGTTAGGACAAAACTATGGCTACACCTTC. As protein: CASSQDGGLGQNYGYTF. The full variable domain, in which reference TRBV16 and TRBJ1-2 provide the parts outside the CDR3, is GEEVAQTPKHLVRGEGQKAKLYCAPIKGHSYVFWYQQVLKNEFKFLISFQNENVFDETGMPKERFSAKCLPNSPCSLEIQATKLEDSAVYFCASSQDGGLGQNYGYTFGSGTRLTVV.